The count of the clone carrying this T cell receptor (beta chain) is one. This sample was taken from a study of OX40 agonist ivuxolimab in advanced cancers. Clones were read by immunoSEQ multiplex PCR, and TCRdb kept only the in-frame ones, dropping some. The sample gives 52,000 or so clones, around 81% of which show up once; about 2.7% is in the top ten. The ends lost 2 bases at V and 7 bases at J; junction bases unmatched: 8. The CDR3 contains 14 residues. The germline V gene encodes CDR1 LNHDA and CDR2 SQIVND (reference sequence). Source: CD4+ or CD8+ T cells sorted from blood, taken in a trial of the OX40 agonist ivuxolimab. The chain has TRBV19 and TRBJ2-7; 7 bases align to TRBD2. The source of this sequence is an adult with an advanced solid tumor such as melanoma, head and neck, liver or kidney cancer. The CDR3 coding sequence is TGTGCCAGTAGTATAAGGCCGGGGGGTGAGGAGCAGTACTTC. Protein sequence: CASSIRPGGEEQYF.